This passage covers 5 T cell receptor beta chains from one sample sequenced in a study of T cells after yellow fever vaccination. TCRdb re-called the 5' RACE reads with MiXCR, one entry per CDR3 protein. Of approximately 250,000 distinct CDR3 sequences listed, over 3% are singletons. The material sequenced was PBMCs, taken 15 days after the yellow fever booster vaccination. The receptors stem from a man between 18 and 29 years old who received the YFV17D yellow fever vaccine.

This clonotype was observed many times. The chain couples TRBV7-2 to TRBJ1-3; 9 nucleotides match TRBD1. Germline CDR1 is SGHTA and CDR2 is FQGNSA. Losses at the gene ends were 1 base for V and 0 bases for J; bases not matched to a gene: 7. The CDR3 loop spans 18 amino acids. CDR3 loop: CASSLEGQGPFSGNTIYF. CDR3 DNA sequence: TGTGCCAGCAGCTTAGAGGGACAGGGCCCATTCTCTGGAAACACCATATATTTT.

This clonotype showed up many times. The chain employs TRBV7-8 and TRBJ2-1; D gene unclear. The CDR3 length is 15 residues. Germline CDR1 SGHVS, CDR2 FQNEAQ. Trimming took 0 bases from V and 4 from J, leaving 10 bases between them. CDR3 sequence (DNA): TGTGCCAGCAGCTTAGCAAGTGCCCTTTACAATGAGCAGTTCTTC. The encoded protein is CASSLASALYNEQFF.

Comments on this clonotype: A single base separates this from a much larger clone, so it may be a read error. This CDR3 is CASRPEERRSYGYTF. The DNA for the CDR3 is TGTGCCAGCAGACCCGAGGAAAGACGTTCCTATGGCTACACCTTC. The chain uses TRBV6-2 or TRBV6-3 and TRBJ1-2; no firm D call. The CDR3 contains 15 residues. Trimming removed 6 bases from V and 4 bases from J, with 18 bases in between. From germline, CDR1 is MNHEY and CDR2 SVGEGT.

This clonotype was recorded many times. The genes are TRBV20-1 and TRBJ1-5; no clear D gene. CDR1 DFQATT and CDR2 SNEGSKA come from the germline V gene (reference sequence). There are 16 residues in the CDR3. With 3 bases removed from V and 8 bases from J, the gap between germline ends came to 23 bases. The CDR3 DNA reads TGCAGTGCTAGGACAACCCGGAATCTCCATGGAGAGCCCCAGCATTTT. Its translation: CSARTTRNLHGEPQHF.

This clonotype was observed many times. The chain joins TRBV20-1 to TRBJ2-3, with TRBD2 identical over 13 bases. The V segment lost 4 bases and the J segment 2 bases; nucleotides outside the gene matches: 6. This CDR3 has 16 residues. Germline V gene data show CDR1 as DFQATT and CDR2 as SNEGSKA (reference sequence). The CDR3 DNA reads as TGCAGTGCTACTGCACTAGCGGGGGGGGTCACAGATACGCAGTATTTT. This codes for CSATALAGGVTDTQYF.